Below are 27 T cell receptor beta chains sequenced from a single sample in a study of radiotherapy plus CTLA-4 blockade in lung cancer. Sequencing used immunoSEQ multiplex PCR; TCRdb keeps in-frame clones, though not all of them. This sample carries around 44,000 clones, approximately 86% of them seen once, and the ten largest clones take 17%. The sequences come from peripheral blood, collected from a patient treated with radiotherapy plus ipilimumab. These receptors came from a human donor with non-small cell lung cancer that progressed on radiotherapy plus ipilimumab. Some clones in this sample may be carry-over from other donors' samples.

The CDR3 DNA sequence: TGTGCCAGCAGCCCCGAACAGGGCAGAGATCAGCCCCAGCATTTT. It translates to CASSPEQGRDQPQHF. The J gene is TRBJ1-5, the V gene TRBV7-6; weak D call: TRBD1 (6 bases). CDR1 is SGHVS and CDR2 is FNYEAQ in the germline V gene. The CDR3 is 15 residues long. V lost 5 bases, J lost 5 bases, and 16 bases lay in between.

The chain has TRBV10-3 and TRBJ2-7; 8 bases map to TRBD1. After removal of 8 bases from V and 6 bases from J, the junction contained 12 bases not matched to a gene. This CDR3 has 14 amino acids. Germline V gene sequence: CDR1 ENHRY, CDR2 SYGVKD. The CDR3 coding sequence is TGTGCCATCGGAGTAACAGGGGGGAAAGTCGAGCAGTACTTC. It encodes CAIGVTGGKVEQYF.

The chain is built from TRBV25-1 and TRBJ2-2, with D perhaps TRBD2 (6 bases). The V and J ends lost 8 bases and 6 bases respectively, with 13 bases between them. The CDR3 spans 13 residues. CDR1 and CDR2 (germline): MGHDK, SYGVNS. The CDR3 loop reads CASSEGEAGELFF. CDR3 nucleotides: TGTGCCAGCTCGGAGGGTGAAGCCGGGGAGCTGTTTTTT. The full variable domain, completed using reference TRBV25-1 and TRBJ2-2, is EADIYQTPRYLVIGTGKKITLECSQTMGHDKMYWYQQDPGMELHLIHYSYGVNSTEKGDLSSESTVSRIRTEHFPLTLESARPSHTSQYLCASSEGEAGELFFGEGSRLTVL.

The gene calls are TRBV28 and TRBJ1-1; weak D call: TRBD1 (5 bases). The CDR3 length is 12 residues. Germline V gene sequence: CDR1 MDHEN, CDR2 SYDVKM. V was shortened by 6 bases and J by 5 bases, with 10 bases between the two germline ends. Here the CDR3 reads CASRGLGTEAFF. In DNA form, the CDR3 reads TGTGCCAGCAGGGGGCTGGGGACTGAAGCTTTCTTT.

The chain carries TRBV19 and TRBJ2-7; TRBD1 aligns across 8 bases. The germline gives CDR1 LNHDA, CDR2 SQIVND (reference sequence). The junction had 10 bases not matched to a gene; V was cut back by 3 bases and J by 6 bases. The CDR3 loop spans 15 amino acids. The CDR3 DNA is TGTGCCAGTAGTATCCAAGACAGGGGATTCTCCGAGCAGTACTTC. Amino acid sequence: CASSIQDRGFSEQYF.

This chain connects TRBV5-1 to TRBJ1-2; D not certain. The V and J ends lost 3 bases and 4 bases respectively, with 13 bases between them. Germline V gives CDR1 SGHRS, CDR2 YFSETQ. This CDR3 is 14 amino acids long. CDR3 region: CASSSEPTSYGYTF. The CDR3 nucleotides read TGCGCCAGCAGCTCCGAACCGACTTCCTATGGCTACACCTTC. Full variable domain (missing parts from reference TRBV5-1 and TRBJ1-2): KAGVTQTPRYLIKTRGQQVTLSCSPISGHRSVSWYQQTPGQGLQFLFEYFSETQRNKGNFPGRFSGRQFSNSRSEMNVSTLELGDSALYLCASSSEPTSYGYTFGSGTRLTVV.

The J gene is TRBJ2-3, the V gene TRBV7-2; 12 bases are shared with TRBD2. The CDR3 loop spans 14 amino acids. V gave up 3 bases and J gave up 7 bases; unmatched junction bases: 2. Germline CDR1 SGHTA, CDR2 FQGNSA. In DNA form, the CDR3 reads TGTGCCAGCAGCTTCCGGACTAGCGGGAATACGCAGTATTTT. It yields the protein CASSFRTSGNTQYF.

CDR3 region: CASSLQGESDTQYF. CDR3 bases: TGTGCCAGCAGCTTACAGGGGGAATCAGATACGCAGTATTTT. V usage is TRBV7-9 and J usage is TRBJ2-3; 7 nucleotides align to TRBD1. CDR1 and CDR2 from the germline V gene are SEHNR and FQNEAQ (reference sequence). The CDR3 consists of 14 residues. V trimming: 2 bases; J trimming: 4 bases; junction bases outside the gene matches: 3.

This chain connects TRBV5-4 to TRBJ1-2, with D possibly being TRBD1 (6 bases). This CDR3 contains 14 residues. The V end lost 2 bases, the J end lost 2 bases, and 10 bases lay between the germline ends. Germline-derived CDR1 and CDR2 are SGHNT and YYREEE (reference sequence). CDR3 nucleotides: TGTGCCAGCAGCTTTGGTACAGGGAACTATGGCTACACCTTC. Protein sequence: CASSFGTGNYGYTF. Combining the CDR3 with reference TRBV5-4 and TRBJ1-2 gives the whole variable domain ETGVTQSPTHLIKTRGQQVTLRCSSQSGHNTVSWYQQALGQGPQFIFQYYREEENGRGNFPPRFSGLQFPNYSSELNVNALELDDSALYLCASSFGTGNYGYTFGSGTRLTVV.

This CDR3 is CASSPSGTGNSPLHF. The CDR3, as DNA: TGTGCCAGCAGCCCATCCGGGACAGGTAACTCACCCCTCCACTTT. The chain has TRBV9 and TRBJ1-6; 8 bases map to TRBD1. The CDR3 has 15 amino acids. The germline gives CDR1 SGDLS, CDR2 YYNGEE. Unmatched junction bases numbered 10, after V lost 4 bases and J lost 10 bases.

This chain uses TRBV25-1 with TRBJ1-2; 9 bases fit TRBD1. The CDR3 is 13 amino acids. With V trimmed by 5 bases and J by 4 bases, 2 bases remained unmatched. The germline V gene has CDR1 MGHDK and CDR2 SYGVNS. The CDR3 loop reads CASSMTGGYGYTF. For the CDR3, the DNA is TGTGCCAGCAGTATGACAGGGGGCTATGGCTACACCTTC.

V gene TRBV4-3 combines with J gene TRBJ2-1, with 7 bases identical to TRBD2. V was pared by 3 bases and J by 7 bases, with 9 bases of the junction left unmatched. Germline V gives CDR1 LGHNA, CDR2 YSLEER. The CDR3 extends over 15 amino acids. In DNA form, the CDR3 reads TGCGCCAGCAGCCAGGGAGGGCCGGTCGTTAATGAGCAGTTCTTC. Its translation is CASSQGGPVVNEQFF.

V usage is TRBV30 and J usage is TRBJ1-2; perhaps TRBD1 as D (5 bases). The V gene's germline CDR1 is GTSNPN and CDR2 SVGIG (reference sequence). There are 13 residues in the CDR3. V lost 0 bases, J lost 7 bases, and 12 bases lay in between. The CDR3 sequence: CAWSVQGLGGYTF. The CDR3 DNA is TGTGCCTGGAGTGTCCAGGGACTGGGTGGCTACACCTTC.

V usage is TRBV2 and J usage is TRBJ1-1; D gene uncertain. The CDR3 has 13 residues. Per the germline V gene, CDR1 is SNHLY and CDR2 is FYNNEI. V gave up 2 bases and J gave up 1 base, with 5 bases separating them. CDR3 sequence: CASSEIENTEAFF. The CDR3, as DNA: TGTGCCAGCAGTGAAATAGAGAACACTGAAGCTTTCTTT.

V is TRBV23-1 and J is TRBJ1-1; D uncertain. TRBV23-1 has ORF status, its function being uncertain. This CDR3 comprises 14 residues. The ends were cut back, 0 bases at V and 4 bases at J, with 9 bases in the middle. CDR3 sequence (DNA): TGCGCCAGCAGTCAATCCTATACAGCCACTGAAGCTTTCTTT. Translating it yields CASSQSYTATEAFF.

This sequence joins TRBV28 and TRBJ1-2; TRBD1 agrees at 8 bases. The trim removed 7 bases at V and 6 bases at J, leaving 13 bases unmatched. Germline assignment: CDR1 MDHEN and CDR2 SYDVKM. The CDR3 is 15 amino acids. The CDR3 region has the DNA TGTGCCAGCAAAGGGCAGGGGGCGCTTATCGATGGCTACACCTTC. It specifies CASKGQGALIDGYTF.

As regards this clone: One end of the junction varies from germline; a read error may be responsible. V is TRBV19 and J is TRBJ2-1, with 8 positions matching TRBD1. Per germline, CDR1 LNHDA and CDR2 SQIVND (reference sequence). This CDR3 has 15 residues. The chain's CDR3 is CASKALDRVNNEQFF. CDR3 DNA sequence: TGTGCTAGTAAGGCACTGGACAGGGTCAACAATGAGCAGTTCTTC.

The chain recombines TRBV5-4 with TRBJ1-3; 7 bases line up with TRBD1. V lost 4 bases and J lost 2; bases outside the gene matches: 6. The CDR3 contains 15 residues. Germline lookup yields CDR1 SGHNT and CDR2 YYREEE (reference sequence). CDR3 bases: TGTGCCAGCAGCCCAGGGGGTAACGCTGGAAACACCATATATTTT. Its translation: CASSPGGNAGNTIYF.

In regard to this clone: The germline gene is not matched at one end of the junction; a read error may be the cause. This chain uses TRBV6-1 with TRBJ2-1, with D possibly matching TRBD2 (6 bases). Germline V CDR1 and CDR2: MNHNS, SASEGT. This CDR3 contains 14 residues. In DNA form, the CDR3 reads TGTGCCAGCATTATGGGAGGATCATACAATGAGCAGCTCTTC. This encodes CASIMGGSYNEQLF.

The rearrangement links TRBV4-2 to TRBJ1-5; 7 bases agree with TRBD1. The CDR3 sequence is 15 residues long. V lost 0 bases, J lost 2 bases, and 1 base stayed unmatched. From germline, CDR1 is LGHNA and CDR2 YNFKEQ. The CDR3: CASSQDGQGNQPQHF. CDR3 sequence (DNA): TGTGCCAGCAGCCAAGATGGACAGGGCAATCAGCCCCAGCATTTT.

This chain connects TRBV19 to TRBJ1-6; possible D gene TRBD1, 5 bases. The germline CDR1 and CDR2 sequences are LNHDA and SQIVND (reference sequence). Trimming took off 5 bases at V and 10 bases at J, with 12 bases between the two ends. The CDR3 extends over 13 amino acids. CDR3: CASSGGGGSPLHF. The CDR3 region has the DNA TGTGCCAGTAGTGGGGGGGGAGGATCACCCCTCCACTTT.

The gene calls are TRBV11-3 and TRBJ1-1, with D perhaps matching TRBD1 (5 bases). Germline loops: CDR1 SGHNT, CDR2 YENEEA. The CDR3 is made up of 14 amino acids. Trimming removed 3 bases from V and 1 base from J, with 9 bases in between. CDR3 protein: CASSFSGTNTEAFF. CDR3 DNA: TGTGCCAGCAGCTTTAGCGGGACGAACACTGAAGCTTTCTTT. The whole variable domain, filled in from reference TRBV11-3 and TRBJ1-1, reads EAGVVQSPRYKIIEKKQPVAFWCNPISGHNTLYWYLQNLGQGPELLIRYENEEAVDDSQLPKDRFSAERLKGVDSTLKIQPAELGDSAVYLCASSFSGTNTEAFFGQGTRLTVV.

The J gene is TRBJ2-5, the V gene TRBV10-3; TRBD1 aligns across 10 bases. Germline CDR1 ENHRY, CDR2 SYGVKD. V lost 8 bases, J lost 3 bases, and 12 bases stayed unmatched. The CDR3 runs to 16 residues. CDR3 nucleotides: TGTGCCATCCGGGGGAGCACCGGGACAGGGGAAGAGACCCAGTACTTC. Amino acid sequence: CAIRGSTGTGEETQYF.

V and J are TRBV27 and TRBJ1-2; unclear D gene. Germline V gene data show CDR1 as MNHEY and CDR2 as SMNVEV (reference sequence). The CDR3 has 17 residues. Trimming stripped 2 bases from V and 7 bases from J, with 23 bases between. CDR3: CASSLVAGKTWYSGYTF. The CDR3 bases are TGTGCCAGCAGTTTAGTGGCGGGAAAAACCTGGTATAGTGGCTACACCTTC.

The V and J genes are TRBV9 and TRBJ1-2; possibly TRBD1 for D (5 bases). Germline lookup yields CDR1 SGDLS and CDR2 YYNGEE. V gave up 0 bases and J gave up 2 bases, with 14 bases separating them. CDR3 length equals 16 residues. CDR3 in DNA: TGTGCCAGCAGCGTAGTCCCAGGGCAGGACAACTATGGCTACACCTTC. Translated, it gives CASSVVPGQDNYGYTF.

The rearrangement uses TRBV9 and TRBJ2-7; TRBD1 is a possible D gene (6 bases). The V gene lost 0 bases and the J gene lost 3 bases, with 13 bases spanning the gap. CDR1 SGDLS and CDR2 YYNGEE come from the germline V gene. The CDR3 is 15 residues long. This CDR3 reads CASSVDWQGSYEQYF. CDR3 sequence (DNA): TGTGCCAGCAGCGTAGACTGGCAGGGGAGCTACGAGCAGTACTTC.

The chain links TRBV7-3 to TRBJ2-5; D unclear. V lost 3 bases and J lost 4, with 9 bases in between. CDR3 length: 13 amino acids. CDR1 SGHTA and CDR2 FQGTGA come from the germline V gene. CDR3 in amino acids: CASSFVSGETQYF. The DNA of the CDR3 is TGTGCCAGCAGCTTCGTCAGTGGAGAGACCCAGTACTTC. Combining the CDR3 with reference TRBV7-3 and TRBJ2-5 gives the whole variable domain GAGVSQTPSNKVTEKGKYVELRCDPISGHTALYWYRQSLGQGPEFLIYFQGTGAADDSGLPNDRFFAVRPEGSVSTLKIQRTERGDSAVYLCASSFVSGETQYFGPGTRLLVL.